The 23 T cell receptor beta chains presented below share a single source sample, sequenced in a study of T cell changes during pregnancy in multiple sclerosis. Profiled with immunoSEQ multiplex PCR; TCRdb holds only in-frame clones, not every one. The sample consists of tens of thousands of clones, just under 90% of them appearing once. The sequencing here drew on CD4+ T cells from peripheral blood mononuclear cells, taken in the first trimester of pregnancy. The source of these receptors is a female donor with multiple sclerosis, enrolled in a pregnancy study.

The chain has TRBV9 and TRBJ1-6, with TRBD1 identical over 7 bases. CDR1 is SGDLS and CDR2 is YYNGEE in the germline V gene. Unmatched junction bases numbered 8, after V lost 3 bases and J lost 8 bases. This CDR3 spans 15 amino acids. The CDR3: CASSETQGTDSPLHF. The CDR3 DNA sequence: TGTGCCAGCAGCGAAACACAGGGGACAGATTCACCCCTCCACTTT.

This chain joins TRBV7-2 and TRBJ2-4, with D perhaps TRBD2 (5 bases). Germline assignment: CDR1 SGHTA and CDR2 FQGNSA. The CDR3 spans 15 residues. V dropped 5 bases and J dropped 3 bases, with 14 bases sitting between them. The CDR3 DNA reads TGTGCCAGCAGCCCCGGGATATTGGGCAAAAACATTCAGTACTTC. Amino acids: CASSPGILGKNIQYF.

V and J are TRBV9 and TRBJ2-7; 11 positions match TRBD1. V was clipped by 3 bases and J by 1 base; unmatched bases: 3. The CDR3 sequence is 15 residues long. CDR1 is SGDLS and CDR2 is YYNGEE in the germline V gene. Here the CDR3 reads CASSAGQGVSYEQYF. The DNA of the CDR3 is TGTGCCAGCAGCGCGGGACAGGGGGTTTCCTACGAGCAGTACTTC.

The CDR3 DNA reads TGTGCCAGCAGCTTCAGTGGGGGGGGCGCCAAAAACATTCAGTACTTC. Amino acid sequence: CASSFSGGGAKNIQYF. The chain is built from TRBV5-4 and TRBJ2-4; D might be TRBD2 (7 bases). Trimming stripped 2 bases from V and 1 base from J, with 13 bases between. Germline V gene lookup returns CDR1 SGHNT and CDR2 YYREEE (reference sequence). CDR3 length equals 16 residues.

The chain employs TRBV7-2 and TRBJ2-5; 8 bases line up with TRBD1. This CDR3 has 14 amino acids. Germline V lookup: CDR1 SGHTA, CDR2 FQGNSA. V was pared by 2 bases and J by 2 bases, with 1 base of the junction left unmatched. CDR3: CASSLRTGQETQYF. CDR3 DNA sequence: TGTGCCAGCAGCTTACGGACAGGGCAAGAGACCCAGTACTTC.

The chain employs TRBV12-5 and TRBJ1-2, with D perhaps matching TRBD1 (6 bases). The germline CDR1 and CDR2 sequences are LGHNT and FRNRAP. The CDR3 has 15 residues. V was cut by 1 base and J by 1 base, with 10 bases left in between. The CDR3 nucleotides read TGTGCTAGTGGTTTGGACCGGGACATTAACTATGGCTACACCTTC. This codes for CASGLDRDINYGYTF.

The rearrangement uses TRBV10-2 and TRBJ1-2; D is possibly TRBD1 (5 bases). Germline values: CDR1 WSHSY, CDR2 SAAADI. This CDR3 has 14 amino acids. V gave up 3 bases and J gave up 5 bases, with 13 bases separating them. CDR3 residues: CASSEVQGLYGYTF. The CDR3 region has the DNA TGCGCCAGCAGTGAAGTGCAGGGTTTATATGGCTACACCTTC.

The rearrangement links TRBV2 to TRBJ2-4, with 11 bases lining up with TRBD2. The CDR3 runs to 20 residues. After removal of 2 bases from V and 3 bases from J, the junction contained 15 bases not matched to a gene. Germline CDR1 SNHLY, CDR2 FYNNEI. CDR3 region: CASSERRASGGRGNKNIQYF. Here the CDR3 DNA reads TGTGCCAGCAGTGAACGAAGGGCTAGCGGGGGGCGAGGGAACAAAAACATTCAGTACTTC.

This sequence joins TRBV30 and TRBJ1-5; D not resolved. The CDR3 is made up of 12 amino acids. The germline V and J ends were trimmed by 2 bases and 4 bases, with 6 bases remaining between them. The germline V gene has CDR1 GTSNPN and CDR2 SVGIG (reference sequence). This chain's CDR3 is CAWSSGNQPQHF. The CDR3 bases are TGTGCCTGGAGTTCCGGGAATCAGCCCCAGCATTTT.

V is TRBV2 and J is TRBJ2-1; 8 bases fit TRBD1. There are 15 residues in the CDR3. The J segment lost 2 bases and the V segment lost 3 bases, leaving 3 bases of the junction unmatched. Germline loops: CDR1 SNHLY, CDR2 FYNNEI. CDR3 DNA: TGTGCCAGCAGTGATGACAGGGGTCCCTACAATGAGCAGTTCTTC. It is translated as CASSDDRGPYNEQFF.

The V and J genes are TRBV5-1 and TRBJ1-1, with 11 bases identical to TRBD1. Germline V lookup: CDR1 SGHRS, CDR2 YFSETQ. The V and J ends lost 4 bases and 4 bases, in that order; junction bases with no gene match: 6. CDR3 size: 15 residues. The CDR3 here is CASSNGQGAFTEAFF. The CDR3 coding sequence is TGCGCCAGCAGCAACGGACAGGGGGCTTTCACTGAAGCTTTCTTT.

V and J are TRBV19 and TRBJ1-6; no reliable D call. The CDR3 loop spans 14 amino acids. V was trimmed by 1 base and J by 11 bases, leaving 12 bases between them. Germline CDR1 reads LNHDA; CDR2 reads SQIVND (reference sequence). CDR3 residues: CASSIGGSGPPLHF. As DNA, the CDR3 is TGTGCCAGTAGTATAGGAGGGTCCGGTCCACCCCTCCACTTT.

The rearrangement links TRBV7-4 to TRBJ2-7; 9 bases align to TRBD2. CDR3 length: 17 amino acids. Losses at the gene ends were 5 bases for V and 3 bases for J; bases not matched to a gene: 14. Per germline, CDR1 SGHVT and CDR2 SQSDAQ. In nucleotides, the CDR3 is TGTGCCAGCAGCCTATCGGGCCTAGCGGGGTTGGGCTACGAGCAGTACTTC. This gives the protein CASSLSGLAGLGYEQYF.

This clone appeared once. The gene calls are TRBV10-3 and TRBJ2-7; weak D call: TRBD2 (6 bases). CDR1 is ENHRY, CDR2 SYGVKD, per germline. V was clipped by 8 bases and J by 0 bases, with 17 bases between them. This CDR3 comprises 15 residues. The CDR3 DNA follows: TGTGCCATCTCAGATAGGGACTCGAGCTCCTACGAGCAGTACTTC. Translation: CAISDRDSSSYEQYF.

This sequence joins TRBV6-1 and TRBJ2-1; no clear D. From germline, CDR1 is MNHNS and CDR2 SASEGT. Trimming removed 5 bases at V and 3 bases at J, with 17 bases between. The CDR3 covers 16 residues. The CDR3 region is CASSKDTSVIYNEQFF. CDR3 in DNA: TGTGCCAGCAGTAAAGACACCTCAGTAATCTACAATGAGCAGTTCTTC.

The genes are TRBV2 and TRBJ2-2, with 12 bases identical to TRBD2. The CDR3 is made up of 16 amino acids. Germline V gene lookup returns CDR1 SNHLY and CDR2 FYNNEI. V was clipped by 4 bases and J by 4 bases; unmatched bases: 4. CDR3 loop: CASSGLAGASTGELFF. For the CDR3, the DNA is TGTGCCAGCAGTGGACTAGCGGGAGCATCCACCGGGGAGCTGTTTTTT. Full variable domain (rest looked up from reference TRBV2 and TRBJ2-2): EPEVTQTPSHQVTQMGQEVILRCVPISNHLYFYWYRQILGQKVEFLVSFYNNEISEKSEIFDDQFSVERPDGSNFTLKIRSTKLEDSAMYFCASSGLAGASTGELFFGEGSRLTVL.

The gene calls are TRBV11-3 and TRBJ2-7, with 10 nucleotides matching TRBD1. Germline CDR1 SGHNT, CDR2 YENEEA. This CDR3 spans 15 amino acids. V lost 2 bases, J lost 6 bases, and 7 bases stayed unmatched. For the CDR3, the DNA is TGTGCCAGCAGCTTATGGGGCGGACAGGGGGTCGAGCAGTACTTC. Its protein is CASSLWGGQGVEQYF. Supplemented by reference TRBV11-3 and TRBJ2-7, the full variable domain reads EAGVVQSPRYKIIEKKQPVAFWCNPISGHNTLYWYLQNLGQGPELLIRYENEEAVDDSQLPKDRFSAERLKGVDSTLKIQPAELGDSAVYLCASSLWGGQGVEQYFGPGTRLTVT.

The chain has TRBV27 and TRBJ1-6, with 8 bases matching TRBD1. V was pared by 6 bases and J by 8 bases, with 3 bases of the junction left unmatched. CDR3 length equals 13 residues. Germline V gene sequence: CDR1 MNHEY, CDR2 SMNVEV (reference sequence). This CDR3 is CASSNRGDSPLHF. In nucleotides, the CDR3 is TGTGCCAGCAGCAACAGGGGGGATTCACCCCTCCACTTT.

The chain carries TRBV6-1 and TRBJ1-1, with D possibly TRBD1 on 6 matching bases. Germline V gives CDR1 MNHNS, CDR2 SASEGT. The CDR3 runs to 17 residues. V was cut by 6 bases and J by 6 bases, with 26 bases left in between. CDR3 residues: CASRESGATGADPEAFF. The DNA for the CDR3 is TGTGCCAGCAGGGAATCAGGGGCCACCGGGGCAGACCCTGAAGCTTTCTTT.

This chain connects TRBV10-3 to TRBJ1-4; 9 nucleotides align to TRBD1. This CDR3 has 15 amino acids. The V and J ends lost 4 bases and 7 bases, in that order; junction bases with no gene match: 7. Per the germline V gene, CDR1 is ENHRY and CDR2 is SYGVKD. The CDR3 bases are TGTGCCATCAGTGGCACAGGGGGCTTTGGTGAAAAACTGTTTTTT. It specifies CAISGTGGFGEKLFF.

J is TRBJ2-7 and V is TRBV21-1; the table's D call, TRBD1, has no DNA check behind it. TRBV21-1 counts as a pseudogene. The CDR3 totals 13 residues. The CDR3 protein is CASSGTSNYEQYF. As DNA, the CDR3 is TGTGCCAGTTCCGGGACAAGCAACTACGAGCAGTACTTC.

The rearrangement joins TRBV15 to TRBJ1-1, with TRBD1 identical over 7 bases. Germline V CDR1 and CDR2: LNHNV, YYDKDF (reference sequence). J lost 0 bases, V lost 8 bases, and 6 bases had no gene match. The CDR3 has 14 residues. This chain's CDR3 is CATARGPLNTEAFF. CDR3 DNA: TGTGCCACCGCAAGGGGGCCTTTGAACACTGAAGCTTTCTTT.

The chain recombines TRBV6-9 with TRBJ2-5, with 9 bases matching TRBD2. Per the germline V gene, CDR1 is MNHGY and CDR2 is SVAAGI. The V segment lost 0 bases and the J segment 4 bases; nucleotides outside the gene matches: 15. The CDR3 is 19 amino acids. This CDR3 reads CASSYSPRMAGGGSETQYF. CDR3 DNA: TGTGCCAGCAGTTATTCCCCCCGGATGGCGGGAGGGGGCTCAGAGACCCAGTACTTC.